The entry below gives a single T cell receptor (beta chain) sequence along with its context. There are 14 residues in the CDR3. Germline V CDR1 and CDR2: MNHNY, SVGAGI (reference sequence). The V gene lost 5 bases and the J gene lost 4 bases, with 11 bases spanning the gap. Clones were sequenced by immunoSEQ multiplex PCR, and TCRdb holds only the in-frame ones, with some missing. This table holds tens of thousands of clones, roughly 87% found once. The data belong to a study of OX40 agonist ivuxolimab in advanced cancers. Whole-study context: Patients were given ivuxolimab, an antibody that agonizes OX40 (CD134). Males comprised 75% to 90% of the group, whose mean age was about 60 years (range roughly 20 to 85). Under the entry rules, prior anti-PD-1, anti-PD-L1 or anti-CTLA-4 therapy was allowed, and roughly 43% had some.

The sample consisted of CD4+ or CD8+ T cells sorted from blood, taken in a trial of the OX40 agonist ivuxolimab. This rearrangement joins TRBV6-6 to TRBJ1-4, with D unresolved. The TCR sequence derives from an adult with an advanced solid tumor such as melanoma, head and neck, liver or kidney cancer. This CDR3 reads CASSTNQDNEKLFF. In nucleotides, the CDR3 is TGTGCCAGCAGTACCAACCAAGATAATGAAAAACTGTTTTTT.